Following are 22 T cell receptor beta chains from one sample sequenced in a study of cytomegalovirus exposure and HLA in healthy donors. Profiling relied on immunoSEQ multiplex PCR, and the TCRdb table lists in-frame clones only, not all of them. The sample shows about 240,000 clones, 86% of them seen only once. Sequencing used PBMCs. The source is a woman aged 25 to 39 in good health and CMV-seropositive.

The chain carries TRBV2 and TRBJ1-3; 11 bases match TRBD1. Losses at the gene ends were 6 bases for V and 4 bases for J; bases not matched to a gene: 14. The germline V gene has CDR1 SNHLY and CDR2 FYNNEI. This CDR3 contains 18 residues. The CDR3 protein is CASSKTSGTGGGGNTIYF. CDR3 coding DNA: TGTGCCAGCAGCAAAACCTCGGGGACAGGGGGTGGAGGAAACACCATATATTTT.

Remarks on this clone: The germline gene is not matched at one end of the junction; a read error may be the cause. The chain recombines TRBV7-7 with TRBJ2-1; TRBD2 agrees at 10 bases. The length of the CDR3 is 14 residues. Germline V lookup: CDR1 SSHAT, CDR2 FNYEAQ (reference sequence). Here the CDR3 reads CASSAGTSVNEQFF. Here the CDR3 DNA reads TGTGCTAGCAGCGCGGGGACTAGCGTCAATGAGCAGTTCTTC.

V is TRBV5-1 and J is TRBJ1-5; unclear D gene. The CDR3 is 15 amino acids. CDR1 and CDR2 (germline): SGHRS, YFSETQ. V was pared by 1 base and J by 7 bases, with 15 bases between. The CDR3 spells CASSLMGSKGQPQHF. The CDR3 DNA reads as TGCGCCAGCAGCTTGATGGGGAGTAAGGGCCAGCCCCAGCATTTT.

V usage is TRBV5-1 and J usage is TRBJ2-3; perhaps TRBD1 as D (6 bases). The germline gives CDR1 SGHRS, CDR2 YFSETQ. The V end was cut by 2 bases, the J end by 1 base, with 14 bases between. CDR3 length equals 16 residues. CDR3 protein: CASSFAQGGGTDTQYF. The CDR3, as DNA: TGCGCCAGCAGCTTCGCACAGGGTGGGGGCACAGATACGCAGTATTTT.

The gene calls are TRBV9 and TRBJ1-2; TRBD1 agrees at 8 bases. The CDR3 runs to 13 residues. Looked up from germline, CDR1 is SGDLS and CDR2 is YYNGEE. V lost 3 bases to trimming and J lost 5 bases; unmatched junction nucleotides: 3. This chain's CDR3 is CASSDRTGYGYTF. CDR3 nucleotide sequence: TGTGCCAGCAGCGACCGGACAGGGTATGGCTACACCTTC.

In DNA form, the CDR3 reads TGTGCCAGCAGTTACTCGAGTAGGGGGAACGACTATGGCTACACCTTC. Protein sequence: CASSYSSRGNDYGYTF. V and J are TRBV6-6 and TRBJ1-2; tentatively, D is TRBD1 (6 bases). Trimming pared 0 bases from V and 3 bases from J, leaving 14 bases between. The germline gives CDR1 MNHNY, CDR2 SVGAGI (reference sequence). The length of the CDR3 is 16 residues.

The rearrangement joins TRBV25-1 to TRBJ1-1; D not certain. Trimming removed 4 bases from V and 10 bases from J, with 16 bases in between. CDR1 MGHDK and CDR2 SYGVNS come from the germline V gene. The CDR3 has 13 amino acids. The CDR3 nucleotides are TGTGCCAGCAGTGTAATAGGTGGAGATAGAGCTTTCTTT. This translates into CASSVIGGDRAFF.

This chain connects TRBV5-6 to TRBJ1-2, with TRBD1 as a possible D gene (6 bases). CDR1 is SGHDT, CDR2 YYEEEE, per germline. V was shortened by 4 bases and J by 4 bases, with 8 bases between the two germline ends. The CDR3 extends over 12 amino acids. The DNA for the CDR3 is TGTGCCAGCAGCAAACAGGGCTATGGCTACACCTTC. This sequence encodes CASSKQGYGYTF.

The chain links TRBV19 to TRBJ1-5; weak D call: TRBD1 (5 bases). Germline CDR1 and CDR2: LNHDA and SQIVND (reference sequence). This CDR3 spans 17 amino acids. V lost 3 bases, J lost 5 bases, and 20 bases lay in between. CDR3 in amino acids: CASSISETAETDQPQHF. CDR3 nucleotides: TGTGCCAGTAGTATCTCCGAGACAGCCGAGACAGATCAGCCCCAGCATTTT.

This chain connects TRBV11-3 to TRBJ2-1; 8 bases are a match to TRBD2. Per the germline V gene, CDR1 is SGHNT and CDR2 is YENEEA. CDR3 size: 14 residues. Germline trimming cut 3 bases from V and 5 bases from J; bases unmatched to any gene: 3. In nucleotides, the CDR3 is TGTGCCAGCAGCTTCCTAGCGGGTGACAATGAGCAGTTCTTC. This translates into CASSFLAGDNEQFF. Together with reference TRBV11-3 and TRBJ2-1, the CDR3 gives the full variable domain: EAGVVQSPRYKIIEKKQPVAFWCNPISGHNTLYWYLQNLGQGPELLIRYENEEAVDDSQLPKDRFSAERLKGVDSTLKIQPAELGDSAVYLCASSFLAGDNEQFFGPGTRLTVL.

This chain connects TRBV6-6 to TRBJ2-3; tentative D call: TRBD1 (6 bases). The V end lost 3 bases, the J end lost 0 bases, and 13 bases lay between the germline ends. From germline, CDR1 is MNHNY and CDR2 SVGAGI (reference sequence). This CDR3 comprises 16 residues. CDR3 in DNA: TGTGCCAGCAGTTATGGTCAGGGGCCAAGCACAGATACGCAGTATTTT. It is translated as CASSYGQGPSTDTQYF.

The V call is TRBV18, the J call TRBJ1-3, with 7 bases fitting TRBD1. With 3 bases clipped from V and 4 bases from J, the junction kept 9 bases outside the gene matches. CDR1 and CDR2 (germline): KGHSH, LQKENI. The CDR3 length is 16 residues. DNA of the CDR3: TGTGCCAGCTCACCGGGACAGTCTGGGTACGGAAACACCATATATTTT. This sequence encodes CASSPGQSGYGNTIYF.

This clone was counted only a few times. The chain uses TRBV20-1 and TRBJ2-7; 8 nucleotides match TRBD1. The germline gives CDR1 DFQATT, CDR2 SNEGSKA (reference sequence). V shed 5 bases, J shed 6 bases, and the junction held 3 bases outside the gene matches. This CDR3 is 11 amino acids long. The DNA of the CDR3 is TGCAGTGCTGGTACAGGGGGCGAGCAGTACTTC. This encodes CSAGTGGEQYF.

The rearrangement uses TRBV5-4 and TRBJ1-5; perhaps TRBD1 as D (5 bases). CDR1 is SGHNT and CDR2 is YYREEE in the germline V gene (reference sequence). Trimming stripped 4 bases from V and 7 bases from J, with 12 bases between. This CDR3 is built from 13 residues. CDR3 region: CASSTGDRQPQHF. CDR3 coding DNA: TGTGCCAGCAGCACGGGGGATAGGCAGCCCCAGCATTTT. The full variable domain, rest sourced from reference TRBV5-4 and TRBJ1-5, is ETGVTQSPTHLIKTRGQQVTLRCSSQSGHNTVSWYQQALGQGPQFIFQYYREEENGRGNFPPRFSGLQFPNYSSELNVNALELDDSALYLCASSTGDRQPQHFGDGTRLSIL.

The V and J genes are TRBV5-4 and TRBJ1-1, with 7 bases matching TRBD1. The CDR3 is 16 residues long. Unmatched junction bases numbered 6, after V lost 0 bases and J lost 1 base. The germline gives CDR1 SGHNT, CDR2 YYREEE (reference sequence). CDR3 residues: CASSLGGGGKNTEAFF. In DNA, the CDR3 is TGTGCCAGCAGCTTGGGAGGGGGCGGAAAGAACACTGAAGCTTTCTTT. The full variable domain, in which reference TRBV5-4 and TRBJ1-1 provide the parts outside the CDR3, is ETGVTQSPTHLIKTRGQQVTLRCSSQSGHNTVSWYQQALGQGPQFIFQYYREEENGRGNFPPRFSGLQFPNYSSELNVNALELDDSALYLCASSLGGGGKNTEAFFGQGTRLTVV.

CDR3 amino acids: CASGWGGKYEQYF. DNA of the CDR3: TGTGCCAGCGGATGGGGGGGGAAGTACGAGCAGTACTTC. The chain couples TRBV27 to TRBJ2-7; 7 bases agree with TRBD2. V shed 8 bases, J shed 4 bases, and the junction held 8 bases outside the gene matches. Germline V gene lookup returns CDR1 MNHEY and CDR2 SMNVEV (reference sequence). The CDR3 spans 13 residues.

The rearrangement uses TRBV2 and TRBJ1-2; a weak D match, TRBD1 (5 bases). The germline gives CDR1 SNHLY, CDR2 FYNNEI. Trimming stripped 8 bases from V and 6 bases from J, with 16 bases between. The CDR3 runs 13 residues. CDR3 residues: CASQWGGDDGYTF. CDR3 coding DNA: TGTGCCAGCCAGTGGGGGGGGGACGATGGCTACACCTTC.

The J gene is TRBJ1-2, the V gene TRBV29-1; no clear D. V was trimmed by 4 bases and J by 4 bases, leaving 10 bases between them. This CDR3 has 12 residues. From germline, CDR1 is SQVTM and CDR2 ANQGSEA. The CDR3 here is CSVVREIYGYTF. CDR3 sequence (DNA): TGCAGCGTTGTGAGGGAAATCTATGGCTACACCTTC.

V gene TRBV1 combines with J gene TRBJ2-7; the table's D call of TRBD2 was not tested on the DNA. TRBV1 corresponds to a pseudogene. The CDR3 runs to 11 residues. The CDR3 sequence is CTSIAIFAQYF. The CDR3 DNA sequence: TGCACCAGCATAGCGATCTTCGCGCAGTACTTC.

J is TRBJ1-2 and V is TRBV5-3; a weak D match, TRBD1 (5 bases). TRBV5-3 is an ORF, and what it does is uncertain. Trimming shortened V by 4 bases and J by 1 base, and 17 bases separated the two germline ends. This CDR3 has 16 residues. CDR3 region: CARSDQGTGFNYGYTF. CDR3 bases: TGTGCCAGAAGCGACCAGGGCACAGGATTTAACTATGGCTACACCTTC.

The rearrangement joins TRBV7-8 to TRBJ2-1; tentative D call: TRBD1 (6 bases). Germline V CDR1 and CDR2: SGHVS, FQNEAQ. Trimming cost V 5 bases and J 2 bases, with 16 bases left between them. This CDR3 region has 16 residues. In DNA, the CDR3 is TGTGCCAGCAGCGCAAGGACAGCGTTGACCTACAATGAGCAGTTCTTC. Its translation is CASSARTALTYNEQFF.

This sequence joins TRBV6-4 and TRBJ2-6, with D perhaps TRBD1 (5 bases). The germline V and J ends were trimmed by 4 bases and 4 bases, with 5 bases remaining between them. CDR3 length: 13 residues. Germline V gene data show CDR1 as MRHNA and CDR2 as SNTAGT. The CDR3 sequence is CASSGTGANVLTF. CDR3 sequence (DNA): TGTGCCAGCAGTGGGACAGGGGCCAACGTCCTGACTTTC.